The 9 T cell receptor beta chains reported below all come from one sample, sequenced in a study of Graves' ophthalmopathy and Graves' hyperthyroidism. Transcripts of RNA were the source for amplifying TCR beta CDR3 regions. The first-round RT-PCR employed HTBI primers together with the Qiagen OneStep RT-PCR kit. A multiplex PCR was then performed as the second round. TCRdb re-analysed the multiplex PCR reads in MiXCR, keeping a single row per CDR3 protein. The sample contains roughly 350,000 distinct CDR3 sequences, about 18% of which appear only once. The material sequenced was peripheral blood. The receptors were sampled from an adult woman with stable Graves' hyperthyroidism.

This clonotype was recorded many times. The chain employs TRBV28 and TRBJ1-1, with TRBD1 as a possible D gene (6 bases). V lost 6 bases and J 0 bases, leaving 20 bases between the germline ends. From germline, CDR1 is MDHEN and CDR2 SYDVKM. The CDR3 has 17 amino acids. CDR3 amino acids: CASSPTLQGPMNTEAFF. CDR3 DNA: TGTGCCAGCAGCCCCACCCTACAGGGCCCGATGAACACTGAAGCTTTCTTT.

There are many counts of this clonotype. V usage is TRBV6-5 and J usage is TRBJ1-2, with 7 bases identical to TRBD1. Germline trimming cut 2 bases from V and 7 bases from J; bases unmatched to any gene: 4. CDR1 MNHEY and CDR2 SVGAGI come from the germline V gene. CDR3 length: 13 residues. In nucleotides, the CDR3 is TGTGCCAGCAGTTACGGGACAGCTACTGGCTACACCTTC. Its translation is CASSYGTATGYTF.

This clonotype was seen at least ten times. This rearrangement joins TRBV19 to TRBJ1-5; TRBD1 matches 7 bases. Germline V gene lookup returns CDR1 LNHDA and CDR2 SQIVND (reference sequence). Trimming removed 5 bases from V and 5 bases from J; junction bases left unmatched: 9. CDR3 length: 15 residues. CDR3 bases: TGTGCCAGTAGTGGGGAAGGGACAGCTTATCAGCCCCAGCATTTT. Translated, it gives CASSGEGTAYQPQHF.

Many counts were recorded for this clonotype. This chain uses TRBV6-5 with TRBJ2-7; 7 nucleotides line up with TRBD2. Trimming removed 2 bases from V and 4 bases from J; junction bases left unmatched: 5. Germline V CDR1 and CDR2: MNHEY, SVGAGI. The CDR3 contains 14 residues. CDR3 in DNA: TGTGCCAGCAGTTACGGTGGACTAGAATACGAGCAGTACTTC. Translation gives CASSYGGLEYEQYF.

The J gene is TRBJ1-5, the V gene TRBV2, with D possibly TRBD1 on 6 matching bases. Germline CDR1 is SNHLY and CDR2 is FYNNEI. V lost 4 bases and J lost 0, with 16 bases in between. The CDR3 contains 17 residues. The CDR3 protein is CASSVSSRTDSNQPQHF. Here the CDR3 DNA reads TGTGCCAGCAGTGTATCCTCGAGGACAGATAGCAATCAGCCCCAGCATTTT.

This rearrangement joins TRBV2 to TRBJ2-2; TRBD2 is a possible D gene (6 bases). Looked up from germline, CDR1 is SNHLY and CDR2 is FYNNEI. V was clipped by 6 bases and J by 4 bases, with 12 bases between them. The CDR3 has 14 amino acids. The CDR3 region has the DNA TGTGCCAGCAGCTTGGAGGGCAGCACCGGGGAGCTGTTTTTT. Its translation is CASSLEGSTGELFF.

This clonotype has just one count. Since the CDR3 does not end with the conserved phenylalanine or tryptophan, this likely comes from a read error. The chain employs TRBV28 and TRBJ1-6, with TRBD1 matching 8 bases. From germline, CDR1 is MDHEN and CDR2 SYDVKM. Germline trimming cut 6 bases from V and 10 bases from J; bases unmatched to any gene: 8. The CDR3 is 14 amino acids. The chain's CDR3 is CASRLRGRHSPLHS. In nucleotides, the CDR3 is TGTGCCAGCAGACTCAGGGGGCGCCACTCACCCCTCCACTCA.

V and J are TRBV7-6 and TRBJ2-7; D remains ambiguous. Per germline, CDR1 SGHVS and CDR2 FNYEAQ. Trimming cost V 1 base and J 2 bases, with 12 bases left between them. The CDR3 has 15 amino acids. The CDR3 region has the DNA TGTGCCAGCAGCTTAGTATCACCCGGCCCCTACGAGCAGTACTTC. Amino acid sequence: CASSLVSPGPYEQYF. The variable domain in full, with the rest retrieved from reference TRBV7-6 and TRBJ2-7, is GAGVSQSPRYKVTKRGQDVALRCDPISGHVSLYWYRQALGQGPEFLTYFNYEAQQDKSGLPNDRFSAERPEGSISTLTIQRTEQRDSAMYRCASSLVSPGPYEQYFGPGTRLTVT.

The sample holds many counts of this clonotype. V usage is TRBV28 and J usage is TRBJ1-2; a possible D gene is TRBD1 (6 bases). In germline, CDR1 is MDHEN, CDR2 SYDVKM. The CDR3 covers 15 residues. The V and J ends lost 3 bases and 7 bases respectively, with 18 bases between them. Written as DNA, the CDR3 is TGTGCCAGCAGTTTTTTGGGGGGCGCCTTAGTTGGCTACACCTTC. Residues: CASSFLGGALVGYTF.